The sequence of this T cell receptor beta chain was determined in a study of T cells in Graves' hyperthyroidism and ophthalmopathy. RNA transcripts were the template for amplifying TCR beta CDR3 regions. HTBI primers were employed in a first-round RT-PCR of the TCR CDR3. Each CDR3 protein is one row after TCRdb ran MiXCR on the multiplex PCR reads. The table has about 570,000 distinct CDR3 sequences, about 14% seen once. This clonotype was counted only a few times. The CDR3 has 15 amino acids. CDR1 is MNHNS and CDR2 is SASEGT in the germline V gene. Trimming cost V 8 bases and J 4 bases; bases outside gene matches: 10.

The chain recombines TRBV6-1 with TRBJ2-1; the match to TRBD1 covers 8 bases. Sequencing was done on a sample of blood. The sequence was collected from a woman aged 40 to 55 with Graves' hyperthyroidism. The CDR3 sequence is CASRATGARYNEQFF. CDR3 nucleotides: TGTGCCAGCCGGGCGACAGGGGCAAGGTACAATGAGCAGTTCTTC.